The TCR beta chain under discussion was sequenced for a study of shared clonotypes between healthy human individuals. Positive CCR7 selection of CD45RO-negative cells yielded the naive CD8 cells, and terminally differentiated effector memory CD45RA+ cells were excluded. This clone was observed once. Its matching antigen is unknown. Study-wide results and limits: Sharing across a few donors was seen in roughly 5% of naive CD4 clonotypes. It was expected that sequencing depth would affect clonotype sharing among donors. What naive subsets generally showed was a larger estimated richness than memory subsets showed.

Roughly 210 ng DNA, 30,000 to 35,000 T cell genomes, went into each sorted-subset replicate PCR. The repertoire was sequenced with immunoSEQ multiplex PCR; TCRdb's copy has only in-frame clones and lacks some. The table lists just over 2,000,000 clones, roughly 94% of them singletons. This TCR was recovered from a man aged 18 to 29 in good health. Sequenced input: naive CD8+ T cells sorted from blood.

The CDR3 protein is CASSSTSGYNEQFF. The CDR3 coding sequence is TGTGCCAGCAGTTCCACTAGCGGGTACAATGAGCAGTTCTTC. The chain carries TRBV27 and TRBJ2-1; 9 bases map to TRBD2. This CDR3 region has 14 residues. Germline V gives CDR1 MNHEY, CDR2 SMNVEV (reference sequence). With 4 bases clipped from V and 4 bases from J, the junction kept 2 bases outside the gene matches.